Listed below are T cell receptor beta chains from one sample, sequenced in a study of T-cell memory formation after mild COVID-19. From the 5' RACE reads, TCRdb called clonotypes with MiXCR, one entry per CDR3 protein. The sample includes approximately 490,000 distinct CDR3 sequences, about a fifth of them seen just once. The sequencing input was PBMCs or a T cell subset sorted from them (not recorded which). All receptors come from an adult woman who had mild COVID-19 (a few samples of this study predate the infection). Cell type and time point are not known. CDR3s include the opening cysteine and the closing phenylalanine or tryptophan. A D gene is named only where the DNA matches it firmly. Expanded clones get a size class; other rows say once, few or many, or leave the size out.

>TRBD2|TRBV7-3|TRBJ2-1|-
CASSPLGLAGTPDVNEQFF
TGTGCCAGCAGCCCACTAGGACTAGCGGGCACCCCCGACGTCAATGAGCAGTTCTTC
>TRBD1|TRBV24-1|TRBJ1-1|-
CATSDLDTGAAFF
TGTGCCACCAGTGATTTGGACACAGGGGCAGCTTTCTTT
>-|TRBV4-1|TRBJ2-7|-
CASSPFGQGGFGYEQYF
TGCGCCAGCAGCCCCTTTGGGCAGGGGGGGTTCGGCTACGAGCAGTACTTC
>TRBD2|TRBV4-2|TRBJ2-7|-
CASSQERAGGLYEQYF
TGTGCCAGCAGCCAAGAAAGGGCGGGGGGGCTATACGAGCAGTACTTC
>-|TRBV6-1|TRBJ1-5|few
CASRVTGNQPQHF
TGTGCCAGCAGAGTTACAGGGAATCAGCCCCAGCATTTT
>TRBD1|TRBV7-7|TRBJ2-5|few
CASSPTLGQGRETQYF
TGTGCTAGCAGCCCGACTTTGGGACAGGGGAGGGAGACCCAGTACTTC
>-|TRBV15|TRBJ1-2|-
CATSRSRLSYGYTF
TGTGCCACCAGCAGATCTCGCTTATCCTATGGCTACACCTTC
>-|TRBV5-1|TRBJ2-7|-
CASSLDRVRTYEQYF
TGCGCCAGCAGCTTGGATAGGGTTAGAACCTACGAGCAGTACTTC
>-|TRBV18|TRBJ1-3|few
CASSPNDGNTIYF
TGTGCCAGCTCACCGAATGATGGAAACACCATATATTTT
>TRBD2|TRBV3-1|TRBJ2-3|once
CASSHPRTSGNRDTQYF
TGTGCCAGCAGCCATCCCCGGACTAGCGGGAATAGGGATACGCAGTATTTT
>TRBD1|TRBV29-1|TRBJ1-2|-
CSVVDRAVYYGYTF
TGCAGCGTGGTGGACAGGGCCGTTTACTATGGCTACACCTTC
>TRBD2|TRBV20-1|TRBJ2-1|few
CSARKATSGSLNEQFF
TGCAGTGCTAGGAAGGCGACTAGCGGGAGTCTGAATGAGCAGTTCTTC
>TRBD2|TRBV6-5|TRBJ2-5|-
CASSFGTSGRDQYF
TGTGCCAGCAGTTTTGGGACTAGCGGGAGGGACCAGTACTTC
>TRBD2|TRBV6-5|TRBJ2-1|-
CASTQPTSVKQFF
TGTGCCAGCACCCAACCGACTAGCGTAAAGCAGTTCTTC
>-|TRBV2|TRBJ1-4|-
CASSVTASTNEKLFF
TGTGCCAGCAGCGTAACAGCTTCAACTAATGAAAAACTGTTTTTT
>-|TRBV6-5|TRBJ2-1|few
CASSSRTAYNEQFF
TGTGCCAGCAGTAGTAGGACAGCGTACAATGAGCAGTTCTTC
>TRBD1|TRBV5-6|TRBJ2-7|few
CASSGRRQGRYEQYF
TGTGCCAGCAGCGGGCGAAGACAGGGTAGGTACGAGCAGTACTTC
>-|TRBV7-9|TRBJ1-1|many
CASSSIKNTEAFF
TGTGCCAGCAGCTCCATTAAGAACACTGAAGCTTTCTTT
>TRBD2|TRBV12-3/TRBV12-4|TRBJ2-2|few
CASSRGLAGLVGELFF
TGTGCCAGCAGCCGAGGACTAGCGGGACTAGTCGGGGAGCTGTTTTTT
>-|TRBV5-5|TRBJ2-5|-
CASSPGQGGLETQYF
TGTGCCAGCAGCCCAGGGCAGGGAGGTCTAGAGACCCAGTACTTC
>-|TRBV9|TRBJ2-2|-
CASSPRSPLTASASFVGELFF
TGTGCCAGCAGCCCCCGGTCCCCTTTGACGGCCTCAGCCTCATTCGTCGGGGAGCTGTTTTTT